The present TCR beta chain was sequenced within a study of CD8 T cells in Susac syndrome. The RNA, roughly 0.5 to 1 ug, was put through reverse transcription using random hexamers. TCRdb redid the calling of the immunoSEQ multiplex PCR reads with MiXCR, one entry per CDR3 protein. The table includes around 130,000 distinct CDR3 sequences, over 80% detected once. This clonotype appeared once. The sample comprised CD8+ T cells from PBMCs. This clonotype originated in a human donor with multiple sclerosis.

The CDR3 sequence: CASKTISNYGYTF. CDR3 DNA sequence: TGTGCCAGTAAGACCATATCTAACTATGGCTACACCTTC. The chain employs TRBV7-9 and TRBJ1-2; D is unclear. The V and J ends lost 9 bases and 0 bases respectively, with 11 bases between them. The CDR3 length is 13 residues. Germline assignment: CDR1 SEHNR and CDR2 FQNEAQ (reference sequence).